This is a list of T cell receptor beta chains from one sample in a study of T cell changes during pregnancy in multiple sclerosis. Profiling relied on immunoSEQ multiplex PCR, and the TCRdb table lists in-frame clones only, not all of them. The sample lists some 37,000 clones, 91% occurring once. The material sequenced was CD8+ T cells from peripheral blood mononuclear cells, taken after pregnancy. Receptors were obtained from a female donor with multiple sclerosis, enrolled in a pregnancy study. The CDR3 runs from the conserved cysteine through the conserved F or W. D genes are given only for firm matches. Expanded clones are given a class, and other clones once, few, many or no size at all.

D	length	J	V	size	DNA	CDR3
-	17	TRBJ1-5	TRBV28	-	TGTGCCAGCAGCCCCATTGGGACACAGAATAGCAATCAGCCCCAGCATTTT	CASSPIGTQNSNQPQHF
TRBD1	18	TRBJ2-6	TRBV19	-	TGTGCCAGTAGTGCTACCGGGACAGGGAATTGGAGGACGAACGTCCTGACTTTC	CASSATGTGNWRTNVLTF
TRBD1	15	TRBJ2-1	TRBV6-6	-	TGTGCCAGCAGCTCTACAGGGGGCGTCTACAATGAGCAGTTCTTC	CASSSTGGVYNEQFF
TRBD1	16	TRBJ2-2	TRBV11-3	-	TGTGCCAGCAGCTTAAGCAGGGGGCCGGACACCGGGGAGCTGTTTTTT	CASSLSRGPDTGELFF
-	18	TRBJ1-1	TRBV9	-	TGTGCCAGCAGTTTGCTCGGGGGGCCCGCCGGAGAGAACACTGAAGCTTTCTTT	CASSLLGGPAGENTEAFF
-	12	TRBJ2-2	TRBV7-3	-	TGTGCCAGCAGCCCCGACACCGGGGAGCTGTTTTTT	CASSPDTGELFF
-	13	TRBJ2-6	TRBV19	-	TGTGCCAGTATAGAGTCTGGGGCCCGTGTCCTGACTTTC	CASIESGARVLTF
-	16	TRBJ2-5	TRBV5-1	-	TGCGCCAGCAGCCTTTACTCCCTAGAGGGGGAAGAGACCCAGTACTTC	CASSLYSLEGEETQYF
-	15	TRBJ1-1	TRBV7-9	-	TGTGCCAGCAGCTTAGTAGTGCCTTTGAACACTGAAGCTTTCTTT	CASSLVVPLNTEAFF
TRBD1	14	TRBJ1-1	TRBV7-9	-	TGTGCCAGCAGCAATGACAGGGGGCGAACTGAAGCTTTCTTT	CASSNDRGRTEAFF
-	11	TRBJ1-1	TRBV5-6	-	TGTGCCAGCAGCCTCGGACAGGAAGCTTTCTTT	CASSLGQEAFF
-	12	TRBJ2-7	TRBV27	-	TGTGCCAGCAGAGGACAGTCCTACGAGCAGTACTTC	CASRGQSYEQYF
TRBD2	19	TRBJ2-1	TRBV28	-	TGTGCCAGCAGGTGGGGGGGACTAGCGGGATTGAGCTCCTACAATGAGCAGTTCTTC	CASRWGGLAGLSSYNEQFF
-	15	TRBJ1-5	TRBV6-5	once	TGTGCCAGCAGTTACTCGGCAGGGGCCCGTCAGCCCCAGCATTTT	CASSYSAGARQPQHF
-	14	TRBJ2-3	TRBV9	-	TGTGCCAGCAGCGTCAGGGGGGGCACAGATACGCAGTATTTT	CASSVRGGTDTQYF
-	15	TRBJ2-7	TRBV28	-	TGTGCCAGCAACCTGGGGGACTCTTCCTCCTACGAGCAGTACTTC	CASNLGDSSSYEQYF
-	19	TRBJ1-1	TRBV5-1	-	TGCGCCAGCAGCTACACGGACAGTTTGAGACCGGGTCTGAACACTGAAGCTTTCTTT	CASSYTDSLRPGLNTEAFF
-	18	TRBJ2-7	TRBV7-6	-	TGTGCCAGCAGCTTAGATGGTGGCGGATTAGCGCCGTCCTACGAGCAGTACTTC	CASSLDGGGLAPSYEQYF
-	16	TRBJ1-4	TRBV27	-	TGTGCCAGTTCCTACAGGGCTTCTGGGACTAATGAAAAACTGTTTTTT	CASSYRASGTNEKLFF
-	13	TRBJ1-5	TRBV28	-	TGTGCCGCCTCCGGACTCCCGAATCAGCCCCAGCATTTT	CAASGLPNQPQHF
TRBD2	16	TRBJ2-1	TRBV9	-	TGTGCCAGCAGCGGATCTAGCGGGGGAAAAGACAATGAGCAGTTCTTC	CASSGSSGGKDNEQFF
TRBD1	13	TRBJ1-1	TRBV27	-	TGTGCCAGCAGTTGGGGACAGGGCACTGAAGCTTTCTTT	CASSWGQGTEAFF
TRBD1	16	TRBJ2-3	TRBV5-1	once	TGCGCCAGCAGCTTGGGGGGACAGACTTTCACAGATACGCAGTATTTT	CASSLGGQTFTDTQYF
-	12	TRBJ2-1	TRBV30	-	TGTGCCTGGAGTGAGGGAGCCAATGAGCAGTTCTTC	CAWSEGANEQFF
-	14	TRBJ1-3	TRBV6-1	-	TGTGCCAGCAGTGAATCAAGGAGAGGAAACACCATATATTTT	CASSESRRGNTIYF
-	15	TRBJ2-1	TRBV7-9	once	TGTGCCAGCAGCTTGGGAGACGGAGAATACAATGAGCAGTTCTTC	CASSLGDGEYNEQFF
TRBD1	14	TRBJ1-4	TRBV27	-	TGTGCCAGCAGTTACGGGACAGGGCTGGGAAAACTGTTTTTT	CASSYGTGLGKLFF
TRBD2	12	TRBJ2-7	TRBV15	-	TGTGCCACCAGCATTGGGACTAGCAAGCAGTACTTC	CATSIGTSKQYF
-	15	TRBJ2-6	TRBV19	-	TGTGCCAGTAGTATTTGGGGGGCTGGGGCCAACGTCCTGACTTTC	CASSIWGAGANVLTF
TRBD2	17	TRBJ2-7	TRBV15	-	TGTGCCACCAGCAGAGATAAAAGCGGGGGAAGGTCCTACGAGCAGTACTTC	CATSRDKSGGRSYEQYF